The 32 T cell receptor beta chains below all came from one sample that was sequenced in a study of T cell repertoires in cytomegalovirus infection. TCRdb processed the reads anew with MiXCR; each CDR3 protein has one entry. The table has 60,000 to 75,000 distinct CDR3 sequences, 3% to 4% seen once. Material for sequencing was PBMCs. These TCRs come from a human donor in good health (CMV status not recorded). Some clones in this sample may be carry-over from other donors' samples.

Note on this clonotype: Without the conserved terminal phenylalanine or tryptophan, this CDR3 likely stems from a read error. The chain links TRBV20-1 to TRBJ2-7; D is unresolved. CDR3 length equals 12 residues. V was shortened by 3 bases and J by 2 bases, with 8 bases between the two germline ends. CDR1 and CDR2 from the germline V gene are DFQATT and SNEGSKA (reference sequence). This chain's CDR3 is CSARGQAYEQYP. The CDR3 DNA is TGCAGTGCTAGGGGTCAAGCCTACGAGCAGTACCCC.

The genes are TRBV25-1 and TRBJ1-2, with TRBD1 matching over 9 bases. Germline V gene sequence: CDR1 MGHDK, CDR2 SYGVNS. The CDR3 extends over 16 amino acids. V was pared by 4 bases and J by 4 bases, with 10 bases of the junction left unmatched. CDR3 sequence (DNA): TGTGCCAGCAGTGGAACGGACAGGGGAACCTCCTATGGCTACACCTTC. It yields the protein CASSGTDRGTSYGYTF.

The gene calls are TRBV28 and TRBJ2-3; 11 nucleotides agree with TRBD2. CDR1 is MDHEN and CDR2 is SYDVKM in the germline V gene. This CDR3 spans 15 amino acids. V trimming: 4 bases; J trimming: 3 bases; junction bases outside the gene matches: 3. The CDR3: CASSSWTSGTDTQYF. The CDR3 bases are TGTGCCAGCAGTTCCTGGACTAGCGGGACAGATACGCAGTATTTT.

The table lists this clonotype with many counts. The CDR3 region is CAVTDRVGNQPQHF. Written as DNA, the CDR3 is TGTGCCGTGACTGATCGGGTCGGTAATCAGCCCCAGCATTTT. The chain joins TRBV7-8 to TRBJ1-5, with no clear D. The CDR3 is 14 residues long. The germline CDR1 and CDR2 sequences are SGHVS and FQNEAQ. V was cut by 11 bases and J by 4 bases, with 18 bases left in between. Supplemented by reference TRBV7-8 and TRBJ1-5, the full variable domain reads GAGVSQSPRYKVAKRGQDVALRCDPISGHVSLFWYQQALGQGPEFLTYFQNEAQLDKSGLPSDRFFAERPEGSVSTLKIQRTQQEDSAVYLCAVTDRVGNQPQHFGDGTRLSIL.

This clonotype was found many times. J is TRBJ1-5 and V is TRBV7-2; a possible D gene is TRBD1 (6 bases). The germline V gene has CDR1 SGHTA and CDR2 FQGNSA. The CDR3 sequence is 14 residues long. V was trimmed by 4 bases and J by 0 bases, leaving 7 bases between them. CDR3 protein: CASSSTGSNQPQHF. The CDR3 DNA reads as TGTGCCAGCAGCTCGACAGGTAGCAATCAGCCCCAGCATTTT.

This clonotype was seen at least ten times. The chain combines TRBV11-1 with TRBJ1-1; D uncertain. Trimming cost V 3 bases and J 2 bases, with 7 bases left between them. Germline values: CDR1 SGHAT, CDR2 FQDESV (reference sequence). CDR3 length: 13 residues. The CDR3 sequence is CASSFTENTEAFF. CDR3 DNA: TGTGCCAGCAGCTTTACAGAAAACACTGAAGCTTTCTTT.

This clonotype was recorded many times. The CDR3 DNA reads TGTGCCAGCAGTTTGGCGGGAGGACGGTCCACTGAGCAGTTCTTC. Amino acids: CASSLAGGRSTEQFF. This chain joins TRBV28 and TRBJ2-1; 8 bases are shared with TRBD2. Losses at the gene ends were 3 bases for V and 9 bases for J; bases not matched to a gene: 10. CDR3 length: 15 amino acids. Germline CDR1 is MDHEN and CDR2 is SYDVKM.

This clonotype was seen ten or more times. The chain uses TRBV4-3 and TRBJ2-5; 13 nucleotides match TRBD2. V trimming: 0 bases; J trimming: 2 bases; junction bases outside the gene matches: 6. The length of the CDR3 is 18 residues. The V gene's germline CDR1 is LGHNA and CDR2 YSLEER. The CDR3 here is CASSQETSGGGSQETQYF. The CDR3 DNA reads as TGCGCCAGCAGCCAAGAAACTAGCGGGGGGGGATCGCAAGAGACCCAGTACTTC.

This clonotype was counted ten times or more. The rearrangement joins TRBV7-2 to TRBJ1-1; 8 bases fit TRBD1. The CDR3 loop spans 14 amino acids. V gave up 5 bases and J gave up 4 bases; unmatched junction bases: 6. CDR1 is SGHTA and CDR2 is FQGNSA in the germline V gene. Written as DNA, the CDR3 is TGTGCCAGCAGCAAAAGAGGACAGGGCACTGAAGCTTTCTTT. It specifies CASSKRGQGTEAFF.

This clonotype has a count of ten or more. V gene TRBV12-3 or TRBV12-4 combines with J gene TRBJ1-1, with D unresolved. The ends were cut back, 8 bases at V and 4 bases at J, with 14 bases in the middle. CDR3 length equals 13 residues. The CDR3 loop is CASLAREATEAFF. Here the CDR3 DNA reads TGTGCCAGCCTGGCGAGGGAGGCCACTGAAGCTTTCTTT.

This clonotype showed up many times. V is TRBV7-2 and J is TRBJ2-3; D is possibly TRBD1 (6 bases). CDR1 is SGHTA, CDR2 FQGNSA, per germline. The CDR3 runs to 15 residues. The V end was cut by 3 bases, the J end by 0 bases, with 10 bases between. CDR3 loop: CASSFADRSTDTQYF. CDR3 coding DNA: TGTGCCAGCAGCTTCGCGGACAGAAGCACAGATACGCAGTATTTT.

This clonotype was seen ten or more times. This chain connects TRBV5-1 to TRBJ1-1; 9 nucleotides match TRBD1. Losses at the gene ends were 2 bases for V and 5 bases for J; bases not matched to a gene: 7. The CDR3 extends over 15 amino acids. Germline-derived CDR1 and CDR2 are SGHRS and YFSETQ. The CDR3 DNA reads as TGCGCCAGCAGCTTACAGGGGGCGCGAGGGACTGAAGCTTTCTTT. Translation: CASSLQGARGTEAFF.

There are many counts of this clonotype. This chain uses TRBV29-1 with TRBJ2-3, with TRBD1 identical over 8 bases. Unmatched junction bases numbered 9, after V lost 6 bases and J lost 7 bases. The CDR3 sequence is 13 residues long. From germline, CDR1 is SQVTM and CDR2 ANQGSEA. CDR3 sequence reads: CSVETDRGYTQYF. The CDR3 nucleotides read TGCAGCGTGGAAACCGACAGGGGTTATACGCAGTATTTT.

The chain has TRBV7-2 and TRBJ2-7; D is unclear. The germline V and J ends were trimmed by 5 bases and 2 bases, with 10 bases remaining between them. There are 13 residues in the CDR3. Per the germline V gene, CDR1 is SGHTA and CDR2 is FQGNSA. The CDR3 region has the DNA TGTGCCAGCAGCAATCGACAAACCTACGAGCAGTACTTC. As protein: CASSNRQTYEQYF.

This clonotype came up once. With a much larger clone just one base away, this may be a read error. The rearrangement joins TRBV11-2 to TRBJ1-2, with unresolved D. CDR3 length equals 11 residues. Germline-derived CDR1 and CDR2 are SGHAT and FQNNGV. The DNA of the CDR3 is TGTGCCAGCAGCAGAAACTATGGCCACACCTTC. Its translation: CASSRNYGHTF.

This clonotype was found many times. V is TRBV4-1 and J is TRBJ1-3; weak D call: TRBD1 (6 bases). CDR1 is MGHRA, CDR2 YSYEKL, per germline. V was shortened by 4 bases and J by 1 base, with 11 bases between the two germline ends. This CDR3 region has 15 residues. CDR3 DNA sequence: TGCGCCAGCAGCCCGGGACAACGATCTGGAAACACCATATATTTT. It specifies CASSPGQRSGNTIYF.

This clonotype was found many times. The chain uses TRBV7-2 and TRBJ1-2; D may be TRBD1 (5 bases). V gave up 2 bases and J gave up 1 base, with 11 bases separating them. This CDR3 region has 15 residues. The germline V gene has CDR1 SGHTA and CDR2 FQGNSA. The CDR3 reads CASSLFAGLNYGYTF. DNA of the CDR3: TGTGCCAGCAGCTTATTCGCAGGGCTTAACTATGGCTACACCTTC. Drawing the rest from reference TRBV7-2 and TRBJ1-2, the complete variable domain is GAGVSQSPSNKVTEKGKDVELRCDPISGHTALYWYRQSLGQGLEFLIYFQGNSAPDKSGLPSDRFSAERTGGSVSTLTIQRTQQEDSAVYLCASSLFAGLNYGYTFGSGTRLTVV.

This clonotype was counted at least ten times. The chain employs TRBV11-2 and TRBJ2-5; D is unclear. The V end was cut by 2 bases, the J end by 3 bases, with 7 bases between. The length of the CDR3 is 13 residues. Per germline, CDR1 SGHAT and CDR2 FQNNGV. Here the CDR3 DNA reads TGTGCCAGCAGCTTAAACGGAAAAGAGACCCAGTACTTC. The encoded protein is CASSLNGKETQYF. The whole variable domain, remainder taken from reference TRBV11-2 and TRBJ2-5, is EAGVAQSPRYKIIEKRQSVAFWCNPISGHATLYWYQQILGQGPKLLIQFQNNGVVDDSQLPKDRFSAERLKGVDSTLKIQPAKLEDSAVYLCASSLNGKETQYFGPGTRLLVL.

This clonotype came up many times. This sequence joins TRBV12-3 or TRBV12-4 and TRBJ2-5; no firm D call. The ends were cut back, 3 bases at V and 5 bases at J, with 10 bases in the middle. CDR3 size: 13 residues. CDR3 region: CASSFSAEETQYF. CDR3 nucleotides: TGTGCCAGCAGTTTTAGTGCAGAGGAGACCCAGTACTTC.

This clonotype was recorded at least ten times. J is TRBJ2-1 and V is TRBV7-2; weak D call: TRBD1 (5 bases). The CDR3 spans 15 residues. V lost 0 bases to trimming and J lost 3 bases, with 9 bases between them. Germline values: CDR1 SGHTA, CDR2 FQGNSA. CDR3 sequence reads: CASSLAVRVYNEQFF. The CDR3 DNA reads as TGTGCCAGCAGCTTAGCGGTCAGGGTCTACAATGAGCAGTTCTTC.

This clonotype was seen at least ten times. The chain combines TRBV6-2 or TRBV6-3 with TRBJ2-7, with D tentatively TRBD1 (5 bases). The CDR3 runs to 13 residues. Germline V CDR1 and CDR2: MNHEY, SVGEGT. V was cut by 6 bases and J by 2 bases, with 11 bases left in between. The CDR3 sequence is CASRPTVTYEQYF. The CDR3 DNA follows: TGTGCCAGCAGACCGACAGTTACCTACGAGCAGTACTTC.

Many counts were recorded for this clonotype. V is TRBV28 and J is TRBJ2-2; tentatively, D is TRBD2 (6 bases). In germline, CDR1 is MDHEN, CDR2 SYDVKM. V lost 6 bases and J lost 2, with 10 bases in between. CDR3 length: 14 amino acids. The CDR3 loop reads CASRSGSNTGELFF. CDR3 in DNA: TGTGCCAGCAGATCCGGGAGTAACACCGGGGAGCTGTTTTTT. Full variable domain (missing parts from reference TRBV28 and TRBJ2-2): DVKVTQSSRYLVKRTGEKVFLECVQDMDHENMFWYRQDPGLGLRLIYFSYDVKMKEKGDIPEGYSVSREKKERFSLILESASTNQTSMYLCASRSGSNTGELFFGEGSRLTVL.

This clonotype was counted many times. The chain employs TRBV20-1 and TRBJ1-5, with 7 bases fitting TRBD1. The germline V gene has CDR1 DFQATT and CDR2 SNEGSKA (reference sequence). The length of the CDR3 is 13 residues. The CDR3 region has the DNA TGCAGCCTAGCAGGACAGGCGGGTCAGCCCCAGCATTTT. The encoded protein is CSLAGQAGQPQHF.

This clonotype was recorded at least ten times. V and J are TRBV20-1 and TRBJ1-1, with D hard to call. Germline loops: CDR1 DFQATT, CDR2 SNEGSKA (reference sequence). Between the trimmed V and J ends, which lost 2 bases and 6 bases, there was a span of 13 bases. The CDR3 runs 13 residues. The CDR3 nucleotides are TGCAGTGCTAGAAACGGGGAGTGGGCTGAAGCTTTCTTT. Translated: CSARNGEWAEAFF.

This clonotype was detected ten times or more. The chain recombines TRBV7-2 with TRBJ2-2; D gene uncertain. V was trimmed by 3 bases and J by 4 bases, leaving 3 bases between them. This CDR3 has 12 residues. The germline gives CDR1 SGHTA, CDR2 FQGNSA. CDR3: CASSFFTGELFF. In DNA form, the CDR3 reads TGTGCCAGCAGCTTCTTCACCGGGGAGCTGTTTTTT.

Ten or more counts support this clonotype. Here the CDR3 reads CSARWGGTDTQYF. Written as DNA, the CDR3 is TGCAGTGCTAGATGGGGGGGCACAGATACGCAGTATTTT. The chain combines TRBV20-1 with TRBJ2-3, with a possible D match to TRBD2 (6 bases). This CDR3 comprises 13 residues. Trimming shortened V by 2 bases and J by 1 base, and 7 bases separated the two germline ends. Germline-derived CDR1 and CDR2 are DFQATT and SNEGSKA (reference sequence).

This clonotype was detected many times. The V call is TRBV7-2, the J call TRBJ1-2; unclear D gene. The CDR3 is 14 residues long. Germline CDR1 SGHTA, CDR2 FQGNSA. V lost 0 bases and J 2 bases, leaving 7 bases between the germline ends. The CDR3 DNA is TGTGCCAGCAGCTTAGCCGGACCCAACTATGGCTACACCTTC. Its translation: CASSLAGPNYGYTF. Together with reference TRBV7-2 and TRBJ1-2, the CDR3 gives the full variable domain: GAGVSQSPSNKVTEKGKDVELRCDPISGHTALYWYRQSLGQGLEFLIYFQGNSAPDKSGLPSDRFSAERTGGSVSTLTIQRTQQEDSAVYLCASSLAGPNYGYTFGSGTRLTVV.

At least ten counts were recorded for this clonotype. This chain joins TRBV7-8 and TRBJ2-7; the match to TRBD2 covers 9 bases. The CDR3 is made up of 16 amino acids. Germline-derived CDR1 and CDR2 are SGHVS and FQNEAQ. Trimming at V came to 1 base and at J to 6 bases, leaving 10 bases not matched to a gene. CDR3 DNA sequence: TGTGCCAGCAGCTTAGTGTTGCTAGCGGGGTCGGGCGAGCAGTACTTC. This translates into CASSLVLLAGSGEQYF. Looking up the rest from reference TRBV7-8 and TRBJ2-7 gives the full variable domain: GAGVSQSPRYKVAKRGQDVALRCDPISGHVSLFWYQQALGQGPEFLTYFQNEAQLDKSGLPSDRFFAERPEGSVSTLKIQRTQQEDSAVYLCASSLVLLAGSGEQYFGPGTRLTVT.

This clonotype was observed many times. This chain links TRBV7-2 with TRBJ1-1; a possible D gene is TRBD1 (5 bases). The germline CDR1 and CDR2 sequences are SGHTA and FQGNSA. The V and J ends lost 5 bases and 1 base respectively, with 17 bases between them. This CDR3 has 16 residues. The CDR3 loop reads CASSLGAYSSNTEAFF. The DNA for the CDR3 is TGTGCCAGCAGCCTCGGGGCATACTCATCGAACACTGAAGCTTTCTTT.

This clonotype was observed at least ten times. This chain connects TRBV7-8 to TRBJ2-6; tentatively, D is TRBD1 or TRBD2 (5 bases each). Germline assignment: CDR1 SGHVS and CDR2 FQNEAQ. This CDR3 is 17 amino acids long. The V end was cut by 5 bases, the J end by 0 bases, with 14 bases between. CDR3 residues: CASSSRDGFSGANVLTF. The CDR3 bases are TGTGCCAGCAGCAGCCGGGACGGCTTCTCTGGGGCCAACGTCCTGACTTTC.

This clonotype was recorded many times. The rearrangement uses TRBV19 and TRBJ2-7; D is unresolved. V was trimmed by 1 base and J by 3 bases, leaving 10 bases between them. The CDR3 has 14 residues. Germline assignment: CDR1 LNHDA and CDR2 SQIVND (reference sequence). The CDR3 nucleotides are TGTGCCAGTAGTATAGTGGGCGGAAACTACGAGCAGTACTTC. Residues: CASSIVGGNYEQYF.

The table lists this clonotype with many counts. V usage is TRBV12-3 or TRBV12-4 and J usage is TRBJ1-2; D remains ambiguous. This CDR3 has 11 residues. The V and J ends lost 3 bases and 4 bases respectively, with 3 bases between them. The CDR3 DNA follows: TGTGCCAGCAGTTTTTTCTATGGCTACACCTTC. Residues: CASSFFYGYTF.